These T cell receptor beta chains were read from a single sample in a study of blood T cells in healthy people across ages. MiXCR was run by TCRdb on the 5' RACE reads, yielding one entry per CDR3 protein. This sample has roughly 800,000 distinct CDR3 sequences, with around 24% found just once. These records were also assigned to another study, of T cells of mothers and their children.

Sequenced sample: blood. The receptors shown here come from a boy younger than 18 in good health. Both conserved end residues are part of each CDR3. D genes are given only for firm matches. Clone size is stated in some rows and not others, as once, few, many or a class when expanded.

v_call: TRBV20-1; d_call: -; clone_size: -; j_call: TRBJ2-7; cdr3_aa: CSARRDSYEQYF; cdr3_nt: TGCAGTGCTAGGCGTGACTCCTACGAGCAGTACTTC
v_call: TRBV19; d_call: -; clone_size: -; j_call: TRBJ2-7; cdr3_aa: CASSISITDYEQYF; cdr3_nt: TGTGCCAGTAGTATATCCATAACCGACTACGAGCAGTACTTC
v_call: TRBV7-2; d_call: TRBD2; clone_size: many; j_call: TRBJ2-1; cdr3_aa: CASSRPGLGRFF; cdr3_nt: TGTGCCAGCAGCCGACCGGGACTAGGGCGGTTCTTC
v_call: TRBV12-3/TRBV12-4; d_call: -; clone_size: few; j_call: TRBJ2-3; cdr3_aa: CASSSDLDAQYF; cdr3_nt: TGTGCCAGCTCTAGCGATCTAGATGCGCAGTATTTT
v_call: TRBV10-3; d_call: TRBD2; clone_size: -; j_call: TRBJ2-5; cdr3_aa: CAISESHSGGETQYF; cdr3_nt: TGTGCCATCAGTGAGTCCCATAGCGGGGGAGAGACCCAGTACTTC
v_call: TRBV6-5; d_call: -; clone_size: -; j_call: TRBJ2-1; cdr3_aa: CASKQEAPDNEQFF; cdr3_nt: TGTGCCAGCAAACAAGAGGCCCCTGACAATGAGCAGTTCTTC
v_call: TRBV6-5; d_call: -; clone_size: -; j_call: TRBJ2-3; cdr3_aa: CASSSQGGGPTDTQYF; cdr3_nt: TGTGCCAGCAGTTCCCAGGGCGGGGGCCCCACAGATACGCAGTATTTT
v_call: TRBV7-8; d_call: TRBD2; clone_size: -; j_call: TRBJ2-7; cdr3_aa: CASSLGGSDNSYEQYF; cdr3_nt: TGTGCCAGCAGCTTGGGGGGGTCGGATAATTCCTACGAGCAGTACTTC
v_call: TRBV11-2; d_call: TRBD2; clone_size: -; j_call: TRBJ2-7; cdr3_aa: CASSSSGGAAYEQYF; cdr3_nt: TGTGCCAGCAGCTCTAGCGGGGGGGCCGCTTACGAGCAGTACTTC
v_call: TRBV2; d_call: -; clone_size: -; j_call: TRBJ2-4; cdr3_aa: CASSNIGDQSIQYF; cdr3_nt: TGTGCCAGCAGTAACATAGGAGACCAAAGCATTCAGTACTTC
v_call: TRBV9; d_call: -; clone_size: many; j_call: TRBJ2-5; cdr3_aa: CASSPGTFQETQYF; cdr3_nt: TGTGCCAGCAGCCCTGGGACCTTTCAAGAGACCCAGTACTTC
v_call: TRBV10-3; d_call: TRBD1; clone_size: -; j_call: TRBJ2-7; cdr3_aa: CAISGSGGPSYEQYF; cdr3_nt: TGTGCCATCAGTGGGTCAGGGGGCCCATCCTACGAGCAGTACTTC
v_call: TRBV6-6; d_call: -; clone_size: few; j_call: TRBJ1-2; cdr3_aa: CASSQQMTGNYGYTF; cdr3_nt: TGTGCCAGCAGCCAGCAGATGACAGGAAACTATGGCTACACCTTC
v_call: TRBV3-1; d_call: -; clone_size: -; j_call: TRBJ2-1; cdr3_aa: CASSRRRASSYNEQFF; cdr3_nt: TGTGCCAGCAGCCGTCGTCGGGCAAGCTCCTACAATGAGCAGTTCTTC
v_call: TRBV5-6; d_call: TRBD2; clone_size: many; j_call: TRBJ2-5; cdr3_aa: CASSSILAGQETQYF; cdr3_nt: TGTGCCAGCAGCTCCATACTAGCGGGTCAAGAGACCCAGTACTTC
v_call: TRBV5-1; d_call: TRBD1; clone_size: few; j_call: TRBJ2-1; cdr3_aa: CASRAGTGGYNEQFF; cdr3_nt: TGCGCCAGCAGGGCCGGGACAGGGGGCTACAATGAGCAGTTCTTC
v_call: TRBV2; d_call: -; clone_size: few; j_call: TRBJ2-7; cdr3_aa: CASKGPLGGTREQYF; cdr3_nt: TGTGCCAGCAAAGGACCCCTCGGGGGGACAAGGGAGCAGTACTTC
v_call: TRBV13; d_call: -; clone_size: -; j_call: TRBJ2-7; cdr3_aa: CASSFRGRLGEQYF; cdr3_nt: TGTGCCAGCAGCTTCAGGGGACGCCTGGGCGAACAGTACTTC
v_call: TRBV6-5; d_call: -; clone_size: -; j_call: TRBJ2-7; cdr3_aa: CASSWDFWYEQYF; cdr3_nt: TGTGCCAGCAGTTGGGATTTTTGGTACGAGCAGTACTTC
v_call: TRBV20-1; d_call: -; clone_size: -; j_call: TRBJ2-7; cdr3_aa: CSATKRHGGSYEQYF; cdr3_nt: TGCAGTGCGACAAAGCGGCACGGGGGCTCCTACGAGCAGTACTTC
v_call: TRBV24-1; d_call: TRBD1; clone_size: -; j_call: TRBJ2-3; cdr3_aa: CATSETRTGTQYF; cdr3_nt: TGTGCCACCAGTGAAACCCGGACAGGTACGCAGTATTTT
v_call: TRBV11-2; d_call: TRBD1; clone_size: few; j_call: TRBJ1-6; cdr3_aa: CASSTRQGQSPLHF; cdr3_nt: TGTGCCAGCAGCACCCGACAGGGGCAATCACCCCTCCACTTT
v_call: TRBV7-9; d_call: TRBD2; clone_size: -; j_call: TRBJ2-5; cdr3_aa: CASSMGLADQETQYF; cdr3_nt: TGTGCCAGCAGCATGGGACTAGCGGACCAAGAGACCCAGTACTTC
v_call: TRBV10-3; d_call: -; clone_size: -; j_call: TRBJ2-1; cdr3_aa: CAISEGGDFHNEQFF; cdr3_nt: TGTGCCATCAGTGAGGGAGGAGACTTCCACAATGAGCAGTTCTTC
v_call: TRBV29-1; d_call: -; clone_size: -; j_call: TRBJ1-2; cdr3_aa: CSVEDRADHGYTF; cdr3_nt: TGCAGCGTTGAAGACAGGGCGGATCATGGCTACACCTTC
v_call: TRBV5-1; d_call: -; clone_size: few; j_call: TRBJ2-5; cdr3_aa: CTSSLIQGLNQETQYF; cdr3_nt: TGCACCAGCAGCTTGATCCAGGGCCTAAACCAAGAGACCCAGTACTTC
v_call: TRBV12-3/TRBV12-4; d_call: -; clone_size: -; j_call: TRBJ2-5; cdr3_aa: CASSSPGTLLGAQYF; cdr3_nt: TGTGCCAGCAGCTCACCCGGGACCCTCTTGGGGGCCCAGTACTTC
v_call: TRBV29-1; d_call: -; clone_size: -; j_call: TRBJ1-4; cdr3_aa: CSVVGYGNEELFF; cdr3_nt: TGCAGCGTTGTAGGGTACGGGAATGAAGAACTGTTTTTT
v_call: TRBV4-1; d_call: -; clone_size: few; j_call: TRBJ1-4; cdr3_aa: CASSQPTQGNEKLFF; cdr3_nt: TGCGCCAGCAGCCAACCCACCCAGGGGAATGAAAAACTGTTTTTT
v_call: TRBV20-1; d_call: -; clone_size: -; j_call: TRBJ1-5; cdr3_aa: CSAEGPASNQPQHF; cdr3_nt: TGCAGTGCGGAGGGACCCGCAAGCAATCAGCCCCAGCATTTT
v_call: TRBV12-5; d_call: -; clone_size: few; j_call: TRBJ2-2; cdr3_aa: CASGLASGELFF; cdr3_nt: TGTGCTAGTGGTTTGGCGTCCGGGGAGCTGTTTTTT
v_call: TRBV27; d_call: -; clone_size: -; j_call: TRBJ2-3; cdr3_aa: CASSPGVLHTDTQYF; cdr3_nt: TGTGCCAGCAGTCCCGGGGTGTTGCACACAGATACGCAGTATTTT